These T cell receptor beta chains were read from a single sample in a study of response to subunit inactivated influenza vaccine. TCRdb itself ran the RT-PCR reads through MiXCR, one entry per CDR3 protein. The sample includes 450,000 to 550,000 distinct CDR3 sequences, 25% of them seen just once. Material: CD4+ T cells sorted from PBMCs, obtained 5 days after vaccination. The receptors were sampled from a man aged 50 to 59 who received an inactivated influenza vaccine. Each CDR3 is given with its conserved first and last residue. Fields, in order: J gene, clone size, D gene, V gene, CDR3 protein, CDR3 DNA. D genes are given only for firm matches. The size of a clone is reported for some rows only, either as once, few or many, or as a class for expanded clones.

TRBJ2-3 | NA | TRBD2 | TRBV5-1 | CASSRDYKDTQYF | TGCGCCAGCAGTAGGGACTATAAAGATACGCAGTATTTT
TRBJ2-5 | NA | TRBD2 | TRBV9 | CASSVNAGLVTETQYF | TGTGCCAGCAGCGTGAACGCGGGACTAGTGACAGAGACCCAGTACTTC
TRBJ2-3 | few | TRBD1 | TRBV27 | CASSRKGAWDTQYF | TGTGCCAGCAGCCGAAAGGGGGCATGGGATACGCAGTATTTT
TRBJ2-7 | few | NA | TRBV7-8 | CASSPSGRRAYEQYF | TGTGCCAGCAGCCCCTCCGGGAGAAGGGCCTACGAGCAGTACTTC
TRBJ2-5 | few | TRBD2 | TRBV12-3/TRBV12-4 | CASSRTSGSETQYF | TGTGCCAGCAGCCGGACTAGCGGGAGTGAGACCCAGTACTTC
TRBJ2-7 | NA | TRBD1 | TRBV6-2/TRBV6-3 | CASSWGQRTYEQYF | TGTGCCAGCAGTTGGGGACAGAGAACTTACGAGCAGTACTTC
TRBJ2-1 | NA | NA | TRBV6-1 | CASRDSSYNEQFF | TGTGCCAGTAGAGATAGCTCCTACAATGAGCAGTTCTTC
TRBJ2-1 | many | NA | TRBV5-1 | CASSLAGSYNEQFF | TGCGCCAGCAGCTTGGCGGGGTCCTACAATGAGCAGTTCTTC
TRBJ2-5 | many | NA | TRBV18 | CASSPHITGETQYF | TGTGCCAGCTCACCCCATATAACCGGGGAGACCCAGTACTTC
TRBJ1-2 | NA | NA | TRBV28 | CASSLRQYGYTF | TGTGCCAGCAGTTTACGGCAGTATGGCTACACCTTC
TRBJ2-7 | few | TRBD1 | TRBV12-3/TRBV12-4 | CASSARTGERYEQYF | TGTGCCAGCAGTGCGCGGACAGGGGAGAGGTACGAGCAGTACTTC
TRBJ1-2 | NA | NA | TRBV6-5 | CASSYSLYDRSYGYTF | TGTGCCAGCAGTTACTCGCTCTATGACAGATCCTATGGCTACACCTTC
TRBJ2-6 | NA | TRBD1 | TRBV28 | CASSFNRGTSGANVLTF | TGTGCCAGCAGTTTCAACAGGGGCACCTCTGGGGCCAACGTCCTGACTTTC
TRBJ2-6 | NA | NA | TRBV6-2/TRBV6-3 | CASRRAGANVLTF | TGTGCCAGCAGGCGGGCTGGGGCCAACGTCCTGACTTTC
TRBJ2-7 | NA | NA | TRBV4-2 | CASSQVGGGRGYEQYF | TGTGCCAGCAGCCAAGTAGGTGGGGGTAGAGGCTACGAGCAGTACTTC
TRBJ2-1 | once | NA | TRBV7-9 | CASSLLAPGSGQFF | TGTGCCAGCAGCTTATTGGCGCCGGGGTCCGGGCAGTTCTTC
TRBJ2-7 | NA | NA | TRBV20-1 | CSPTQGGEKQYF | TGCAGTCCGACTCAAGGCGGTGAAAAGCAGTACTTC
TRBJ1-6 | few | NA | TRBV6-2/TRBV6-3 | CASSKDRRVAPLHF | TGTGCCAGCAGTAAAGACAGGAGGGTCGCACCCCTCCACTTT
TRBJ2-7 | NA | TRBD2 | TRBV6-5 | CASSYSPLAGDYEQYF | TGTGCCAGCAGTTACTCCCCACTAGCGGGGGACTACGAGCAGTACTTC
TRBJ2-1 | NA | NA | TRBV10-3 | CAIRDQYNEQFF | TGTGCCATCAGGGATCAGTACAATGAGCAGTTCTTC
TRBJ2-3 | few | TRBD1 | TRBV24-1 | CATSDRSGQGSRGDTQYF | TGTGCCACCAGTGATCGCTCGGGACAGGGTTCTCGAGGGGATACGCAGTATTTT
TRBJ2-3 | few | TRBD1 | TRBV6-2/TRBV6-3 | CASSYNRGFTDTQYF | TGTGCCAGCAGTTACAACAGGGGATTCACAGATACGCAGTATTTT
TRBJ2-3 | NA | NA | TRBV25-1 | CASSESGHRGTDTQYF | TGTGCCAGCAGTGAATCAGGACACAGGGGCACAGATACGCAGTATTTT
TRBJ2-7 | NA | NA | TRBV18 | CASSSDSGTYEQYF | TGTGCCAGCTCATCGGACTCGGGAACCTACGAGCAGTACTTC
TRBJ2-1 | few | NA | TRBV5-5 | CASSPRGGEQFF | TGTGCCAGCAGCCCGAGGGGGGGTGAGCAGTTCTTC
TRBJ2-5 | many | NA | TRBV4-3 | CASSQEQTGSWAQYF | TGCGCCAGCAGCCAAGAGCAAACAGGGTCCTGGGCCCAGTACTTC
TRBJ2-7 | NA | TRBD1 | TRBV6-5 | CASSYLRQGYEQYF | TGTGCCAGCAGTTACTTACGACAGGGCTACGAGCAGTACTTC
TRBJ2-3 | few | NA | TRBV5-8 | CASSWGGSADTQYF | TGTGCCAGCAGCTGGGGGGGCTCCGCAGATACGCAGTATTTT
TRBJ2-7 | few | NA | TRBV7-2 | CASSPGTEQVGSYEQYF | TGTGCCAGCAGCCCTGGCACGGAACAGGTTGGCTCCTACGAGCAGTACTTC
TRBJ2-4 | few | TRBD1 | TRBV7-2 | CASSKRQGGTIMYF | TGTGCCAGCAGCAAGCGACAGGGGGGAACGATAATGTACTTC
TRBJ2-1 | NA | NA | TRBV29-1 | CSVDRWGASGEQFF | TGCAGCGTTGATCGGTGGGGGGCCTCAGGTGAGCAGTTCTTC
TRBJ2-3 | few | TRBD2 | TRBV5-5 | CASSWTSGSGVDTQYF | TGTGCCAGCAGCTGGACTAGCGGGAGTGGGGTAGATACGCAGTATTTT
TRBJ2-7 | NA | TRBD1 | TRBV4-3 | CASSIRASGQGAHEQYF | TGCGCCAGCAGCATCAGAGCCTCGGGACAGGGGGCCCACGAGCAGTACTTC
TRBJ2-5 | few | TRBD1 | TRBV10-3 | CAISGDRGQETQYF | TGTGCCATCAGTGGGGACAGGGGCCAAGAGACCCAGTACTTC
TRBJ2-7 | NA | NA | TRBV9 | CASSGRDNHYEQYF | TGTGCCAGCAGCGGCCGGGACAACCACTACGAGCAGTACTTC